There are many counts of the clone carrying this T cell receptor (beta chain). This specimen comes from a study of early T cells in non-severe SARS-CoV-2 infection. TCRdb analysed the 5' RACE reads with MiXCR anew, one entry per CDR3 protein. This table has tens of thousands of distinct CDR3 sequences, approximately 9.9% appearing once. The CDR3 loop spans 13 amino acids. The V gene's germline CDR1 is SQVTM and CDR2 ANQGSEA. The V gene lost 4 bases and the J gene lost 1 base, with 10 bases spanning the gap. This receptor was taken from an adult who was a healthcare worker with PCR-confirmed SARS-CoV-2 infection or an uninfected control (not recorded which). The chain recombines TRBV29-1 with TRBJ2-5; no definite D call. Sequencing used whole blood. CDR3 DNA: TGCAGCGTTGCGCACGTGATCCAAGAGACCCAGTACTTC. Its protein product is CSVAHVIQETQYF.